This entry lists 27 T cell receptor beta chains sequenced from one sample in a study of T cells in Graves' hyperthyroidism and ophthalmopathy. Amplified TCR beta CDR3 regions derived from RNA transcripts. The primer set for the first-round RT-PCR of the TCR CDR3 was HTBI. TCRdb re-called the multiplex PCR reads with MiXCR, one entry per CDR3 protein. The sample has 25,000 to 30,000 distinct CDR3 sequences, 40% to 55% seen once. The sequenced sample consisted of blood. The receptors were gathered from a woman aged 25 to 39 with Graves' hyperthyroidism.

This clonotype was seen a few times. V and J are TRBV7-9 and TRBJ2-5; D ambiguous. The CDR3 consists of 14 residues. Germline CDR1 is SEHNR and CDR2 is FQNEAQ (reference sequence). V was clipped by 3 bases and J by 5 bases, with 13 bases between them. The CDR3 nucleotides are TGTGCCAGCAGCTTTCGGTTGGATACGGAGACCCAGTACTTC. It codes for CASSFRLDTETQYF.

The chain uses TRBV10-3 and TRBJ2-2; the match to TRBD1 covers 7 bases. With 4 bases clipped from V and 5 bases from J, the junction kept 7 bases outside the gene matches. The CDR3 is 15 amino acids. The germline V gene has CDR1 ENHRY and CDR2 SYGVKD. The DNA of the CDR3 is TGTGCCATCAGTGCCATGGAACAGGGGACCGGGGAGCTGTTTTTT. Translating it yields CAISAMEQGTGELFF.

This clonotype has ten or more counts. CDR3 sequence: CASSSHPGTGQNTGELFF. In DNA form, the CDR3 reads TGCGCCAGCAGCTCCCACCCCGGGACAGGACAAAACACCGGGGAGCTGTTTTTT. This chain uses TRBV5-1 with TRBJ2-2, with TRBD1 matching over 8 bases. Trimming at V came to 3 bases and at J to 2 bases, leaving 12 bases not matched to a gene. The CDR3 is made up of 18 amino acids. CDR1 is SGHRS and CDR2 is YFSETQ in the germline V gene.

The sample holds many counts of this clonotype. This chain connects TRBV20-1 to TRBJ1-3, with D uncertain. Trimming pared 4 bases from V and 0 bases from J, leaving 7 bases between. Germline V lookup: CDR1 DFQATT, CDR2 SNEGSKA (reference sequence). The CDR3 is 13 amino acids. In nucleotides, the CDR3 is TGCAGTGCTACTGGTTTCTCTGGAAACACCATATATTTT. Translation: CSATGFSGNTIYF.

In its sample, this clonotype was seen a few times. This chain connects TRBV18 to TRBJ2-2, with TRBD2 identical over 10 bases. Trimming cost V 3 bases and J 4 bases; bases outside gene matches: 11. The CDR3 sequence is 18 residues long. The germline V gene encodes CDR1 KGHSH and CDR2 LQKENI. The CDR3 region is CASSPRLAGALATGELFF. The CDR3 DNA sequence: TGTGCCAGCTCACCTCGGCTAGCGGGAGCCCTGGCCACCGGGGAGCTGTTTTTT.

The V and J genes are TRBV29-1 and TRBJ2-7; 9 bases are shared with TRBD1. This CDR3 has 13 amino acids. The junction had 6 bases not matched to a gene; V was cut back by 4 bases and J by 5 bases. Germline V gene data show CDR1 as SQVTM and CDR2 as ANQGSEA. Here the CDR3 DNA reads TGCAGCGTTGGCACGGGACAGGGCCACGAGCAGTACTTC. Translating gives CSVGTGQGHEQYF.

V usage is TRBV5-1 and J usage is TRBJ2-3, with 9 bases identical to TRBD2. V shed 4 bases and J 9 bases; nucleotides not matched to a gene: 9. Germline V gene data show CDR1 as SGHRS and CDR2 as YFSETQ. The CDR3 contains 14 residues. CDR3 in DNA: TGCGCCAGCAGCATAGGGACTAGCCTTGACACGCAGTATTTT. Translating it yields CASSIGTSLDTQYF.

V gene TRBV19 combines with J gene TRBJ2-2, with 7 nucleotides matching TRBD2. CDR1 LNHDA and CDR2 SQIVND come from the germline V gene (reference sequence). CDR3 size: 12 residues. The V segment lost 7 bases and the J segment 8 bases; nucleotides outside the gene matches: 4. The CDR3 nucleotides read TGTGCCAGTATCTCGGGAGGAGGGGAGCTGTTTTTT. Protein product: CASISGGGELFF.

This clonotype has a count of ten or more. This rearrangement joins TRBV6-6 to TRBJ1-4, with a tentative D call TRBD1 (6 bases). CDR1 is MNHNY, CDR2 SVGAGI, per germline (reference sequence). This CDR3 contains 13 residues. Trimming shortened V by 8 bases and J by 8 bases, and 15 bases separated the two germline ends. The CDR3 DNA reads TGTGCCAGCCTCTCCGGGGGGGGCGAAAAACTGTTTTTT. Translated: CASLSGGGEKLFF.

The table lists this clonotype with many counts. A much larger clone lies a single base off, so this may be a read error. The chain carries TRBV20-1 and TRBJ2-1; a weak D match, TRBD2 (6 bases). The V and J ends lost 3 bases and 9 bases respectively, with 15 bases between them. The CDR3 contains 13 residues. Looked up from germline, CDR1 is DFQATT and CDR2 is SNEGSKA (reference sequence). The CDR3 region has the DNA TGCAGTGCTAGGGGTGGAGGGAGCAGTGAGCAGTTCTTC. Protein product: CSARGGGSSEQFF.

The gene calls are TRBV9 and TRBJ1-2; the D is unclear. The germline V gene encodes CDR1 SGDLS and CDR2 YYNGEE. The CDR3 sequence is 12 residues long. Trimming left V 3 bases short and J 5 bases short, with 8 bases between. The CDR3 spells CASSGSDYGYTF. DNA for the CDR3: TGTGCCAGCAGCGGCTCAGATTATGGCTACACCTTC.

This clonotype is labeled as medium-sized (0.01 to 0.1%). CDR3 amino acids: CASSVGGGTPLHF. DNA for the CDR3: TGTGCCAGCAGCGTAGGGGGGGGGACACCCCTCCACTTT. The rearrangement links TRBV9 to TRBJ1-6; D is perhaps TRBD1 (5 bases). This CDR3 contains 13 residues. Per germline, CDR1 SGDLS and CDR2 YYNGEE. V was shortened by 0 bases and J by 11 bases, with 9 bases between the two germline ends.

As to this clonotype: The conserved phenylalanine or tryptophan normally closing the CDR3 is absent here, so this likely arose from a read error. The genes are TRBV20-1 and TRBJ2-5; 10 nucleotides line up with TRBD2. The germline V gene has CDR1 DFQATT and CDR2 SNEGSKA (reference sequence). V lost 8 bases and J lost 6; bases outside the gene matches: 18. The CDR3 length is 16 residues. The CDR3 DNA reads TGCAGTTTTGGACAGAGGCTAGCGGGAGCGCTAAAGACCCAGTACCTC. Its translation: CSFGQRLAGALKTQYL.

By sample share, this clonotype is medium-sized. The chain joins TRBV19 to TRBJ1-3; D is uncertain. The CDR3 is 12 amino acids. V was trimmed by 5 bases and J by 2 bases, leaving 4 bases between them. Germline V lookup: CDR1 LNHDA, CDR2 SQIVND (reference sequence). DNA for the CDR3: TGTGCCAGTAGTGAACCTGGAAACACCATATATTTT. Its protein is CASSEPGNTIYF.

This clonotype was seen at least ten times. This sequence joins TRBV2 and TRBJ2-2; 14 nucleotides agree with TRBD2. There are 18 residues in the CDR3. Per the germline V gene, CDR1 is SNHLY and CDR2 is FYNNEI. V trimming: 4 bases; J trimming: 5 bases; junction bases outside the gene matches: 9. The CDR3 spells CASSAGGLAGDLTGELFF. Written as DNA, the CDR3 is TGTGCCAGCAGTGCTGGGGGACTAGCGGGAGATTTGACCGGGGAGCTGTTTTTT.

Remarks on this clonotype: At one end the junction does not follow the germline gene, possibly because of a read error. The V and J genes are TRBV11-2 and TRBJ2-2; the D gene is possibly TRBD1 (6 bases). This CDR3 region has 14 residues. Germline CDR1 reads SGHAT; CDR2 reads FQNNGV. The CDR3 nucleotides are TGTGCGGAGAGAGGACAGTTGAACACCGGGAAGCTGTTTTTT. Encoded protein: CAERGQLNTGKLFF.

This clonotype appeared many times. V is TRBV6-1 and J is TRBJ1-1; 8 positions agree with TRBD1. The CDR3 runs to 14 residues. CDR1 and CDR2 (germline): MNHNS, SASEGT. After removal of 6 bases from V and 0 bases from J, the junction contained 3 bases not matched to a gene. CDR3 DNA sequence: TGTGCCAGCAGGCAGGGGGCGTTGAACACTGAAGCTTTCTTT. This gives the protein CASRQGALNTEAFF.

The gene calls are TRBV5-1 and TRBJ2-1, with no clear D. This CDR3 comprises 14 residues. Trimming shortened V by 1 base and J by 7 bases, and 12 bases separated the two germline ends. The V gene's germline CDR1 is SGHRS and CDR2 YFSETQ. The CDR3 DNA reads as TGCGCCAGCAGCTTGCTTGGGCAAACTAATGAGCAGTTCTTC. Its translation: CASSLLGQTNEQFF.

In its sample, this clonotype was seen many times. This may be a read error: a much more frequent sequence differs by one nucleotide. The chain links TRBV6-5 to TRBJ2-3; the match to TRBD1 covers 7 bases. The ends lost 11 bases at V and 5 bases at J; junction bases unmatched: 7. The length of the CDR3 is 12 residues. Germline CDR1 reads MNHEY; CDR2 reads SVGAGI. The chain's CDR3 is CAGQRQGDTQYF. The CDR3 DNA reads TGTGCCGGCCAAAGACAGGGAGATACGCAGTATTTT.

In this sample, this clonotype turned up many times. The CDR3 protein is CASSGEGAGNTEAFF. CDR3 in DNA: TGTGCCAGCAGCGGGGAGGGGGCGGGGAACACTGAAGCTTTCTTT. The rearrangement links TRBV12-3 or TRBV12-4 to TRBJ1-1; 7 bases fit TRBD1. Unmatched junction bases numbered 8, after V lost 6 bases and J lost 1 base. CDR3 length equals 15 residues.

The chain carries TRBV6-1 and TRBJ2-7; D ambiguous. V lost 2 bases to trimming and J lost 5 bases, with 10 bases between them. In germline, CDR1 is MNHNS, CDR2 SASEGT. This CDR3 has 13 amino acids. The CDR3 DNA reads as TGTGCCAGCAGTGAATGGCAAATACACGAGCAGTACTTC. Protein sequence: CASSEWQIHEQYF.

This clonotype appeared many times. The gene calls are TRBV4-1 and TRBJ1-1; D possibly corresponds to TRBD1 (5 bases). Germline CDR1 and CDR2: MGHRA and YSYEKL. CDR3 size: 15 residues. Trimming pared 1 base from V and 1 base from J, leaving 10 bases between. The DNA of the CDR3 is TGCGCCAGCAGCCAAGGGGTAGGGGAGAACACTGAAGCTTTCTTT. Its translation: CASSQGVGENTEAFF.

This clonotype showed up just once. Without the conserved terminal phenylalanine or tryptophan, this CDR3 likely stems from a read error. J is TRBJ2-3 and V is TRBV24-1; no reliable D call. The V gene's germline CDR1 is KGHDR and CDR2 SFDVKD. The CDR3 is 13 residues long. The CDR3 is CTTRAHNADTQYL. The CDR3, as DNA: TGTACCACCAGAGCACATAACGCAGATACGCAGTATCTT.

This clonotype occurred many times. The chain recombines TRBV12-3 or TRBV12-4 with TRBJ1-1; 9 bases match TRBD1. Trimming removed 10 bases from V and 3 bases from J; junction bases left unmatched: 3. This CDR3 has 12 residues. DNA of the CDR3: TGTGCCACAGGGGACAGGGACACTGAAGCTTTCTTT. Translating gives CATGDRDTEAFF.

This clonotype was counted ten times or more. The rearrangement joins TRBV11-2 to TRBJ2-1; D gene ambiguous. The length of the CDR3 is 14 residues. The V and J ends lost 2 bases and 2 bases respectively, with 7 bases between them. Germline CDR1 reads SGHAT; CDR2 reads FQNNGV. The CDR3 here is CASSLIQPYNEQFF. CDR3 DNA sequence: TGTGCCAGCAGCTTAATCCAGCCCTACAATGAGCAGTTCTTC. The full variable domain, rest sourced from reference TRBV11-2 and TRBJ2-1, is EAGVAQSPRYKIIEKRQSVAFWCNPISGHATLYWYQQILGQGPKLLIQFQNNGVVDDSQLPKDRFSAERLKGVDSTLKIQPAKLEDSAVYLCASSLIQPYNEQFFGPGTRLTVL.

This clonotype ranks as medium-sized. The genes are TRBV25-1 and TRBJ2-1; no definite D call. The CDR3 is 13 residues long. CDR1 MGHDK and CDR2 SYGVNS come from the germline V gene. V was pared by 6 bases and J by 5 bases, with 11 bases between. The CDR3 reads CASSSWSDNEQFF. The CDR3 DNA reads TGTGCCAGCAGCTCCTGGAGCGACAATGAGCAGTTCTTC. The complete variable domain, with remaining parts taken from reference TRBV25-1 and TRBJ2-1, reads EADIYQTPRYLVIGTGKKITLECSQTMGHDKMYWYQQDPGMELHLIHYSYGVNSTEKGDLSSESTVSRIRTEHFPLTLESARPSHTSQYLCASSSWSDNEQFFGPGTRLTVL.

The chain has TRBV24-1 and TRBJ2-1; 11 bases are shared with TRBD2. Per the germline V gene, CDR1 is KGHDR and CDR2 is SFDVKD. V lost 3 bases to trimming and J lost 6 bases; unmatched junction nucleotides: 9. This CDR3 has 17 residues. CDR3 sequence: CATSDVPGTSGSNEQFF. For the CDR3, the DNA is TGTGCCACCAGTGATGTCCCTGGGACTAGCGGCTCCAATGAGCAGTTCTTC.